The T cell receptor (beta chain) described here comes from a study of cytomegalovirus exposure and HLA in healthy donors. On this clone itself: Its target is unknown.

Study-level findings and limits: A later analysis found most CMV-associated TCR beta chains apparently HLA-restricted. A likely sequencing artifact accounted for one observed cluster of highly shared sequence variants.

Both 60 Vbeta primers and 13 Jbeta primers went into the PCR. Repertoires were generated with immunoSEQ multiplex PCR, while TCRdb's copy carries only in-frame clones and drops some. The sample gives approximately 130,000 clones, over 65% of which show up once; roughly 2% is in the top ten. Germline V gene sequence: CDR1 SGHAT, CDR2 FQNNGV. The junction had 15 bases not matched to a gene; V was cut back by 7 bases and J by 8 bases. This CDR3 region has 16 residues. The donors comprised healthy bone marrow donors. The V gene is TRBV11-2, the J gene TRBJ2-1; TRBD2 matches at 9 bases. The source is a man aged 18-30 years in good health and CMV-seronegative. The sequenced sample consisted of PBMCs. The CDR3 DNA reads TGTGCCAGCACCTCTCCGGTGCGGGGGGGTCCGGATGAGCAGTTCTTC. Its translation: CASTSPVRGGPDEQFF.